Presented here are 2 T cell receptor beta chains from one specimen sequenced in a study of OX40 agonist ivuxolimab in advanced cancers. The repertoire was sequenced with immunoSEQ multiplex PCR; TCRdb's copy has only in-frame clones and lacks some. Here the sample spans 30,000 to 45,000 clones, about 79% being singletons. Sample: CD4+ or CD8+ T cells sorted from blood, taken in a trial of the OX40 agonist ivuxolimab. The receptors shown here come from an adult with an advanced solid tumor such as melanoma, head and neck, liver or kidney cancer.

The J gene is TRBJ1-3, the V gene TRBV5-1; D is unclear. With 4 bases removed from V and 4 bases from J, the gap between germline ends came to 9 bases. The CDR3 contains 13 residues. Germline CDR1 SGHRS, CDR2 YFSETQ. The CDR3 DNA is TGCGCCAGCAGCCTGGACGGCGGAAACACCATATATTTT. It encodes CASSLDGGNTIYF.

The rearrangement links TRBV18 to TRBJ1-2; D gene uncertain. Germline values: CDR1 KGHSH, CDR2 LQKENI. The CDR3 consists of 14 residues. The germline V and J ends were trimmed by 1 base and 3 bases, with 9 bases remaining between them. As DNA, the CDR3 is TGTGCCAGCTCACCACTAGGGTGGGACTATGGCTACACCTTC. The encoded protein is CASSPLGWDYGYTF.